The present entry profiles one TCR beta chain with its context. Germline V gives CDR1 SEHNR, CDR2 FQNEAQ (reference sequence). After removal of 5 bases from V and 3 bases from J, the junction contained 4 bases not matched to a gene. The CDR3 sequence is 14 residues long. Libraries were prepared by immunoSEQ multiplex PCR; TCRdb keeps only in-frame clonotypes and omits some of them. The sample has about 86,000 clones, approximately 90% seen once. This record belongs to a study of T cell changes during pregnancy in multiple sclerosis. This sequence originates from a female donor in good health, enrolled as a control in a pregnancy study. Sequences were derived from peripheral blood, sampled in the first trimester of pregnancy. V is TRBV7-9 and J is TRBJ1-5, with TRBD1 matching over 7 bases. CDR3 amino acids: CASSRGQINQPQHF. The CDR3 nucleotides read TGTGCCAGCAGCCGGGGACAGATCAATCAGCCCCAGCATTTT.